What follows are 16 T cell receptor beta chains derived from one specimen sequenced in a study of blood T cells in healthy people across ages. Together with a sample-barcoded 5' primer, a J-beta primer mix was included in a second PCR lasting about 6 to 11 cycles. TCRdb re-called the 5' RACE reads with MiXCR, one entry per CDR3 protein. Found here are 1.5 million or so distinct CDR3 sequences, 42% of them singletons; the top ten hold less than 8%. The specimen sequenced was blood. These receptors all stem from a woman between 18 and 30 years old in good health.

The chain links TRBV5-5 to TRBJ1-4; D uncertain. This CDR3 spans 14 amino acids. V was cut by 6 bases and J by 4 bases, with 13 bases left in between. CDR1 and CDR2 from the germline V gene are SGHKS and YYEKEE (reference sequence). The CDR3 region is CASTIRADNEKLFF. The CDR3 DNA sequence: TGTGCCAGCACCATAAGGGCAGATAATGAAAAACTGTTTTTT.

This chain links TRBV21-1 with TRBJ2-7; whether TRBD1, the table's D call, matches the DNA was not checked. TRBV21-1 corresponds to a pseudogene. This CDR3 contains 14 residues. CDR3 bases: TGTGCCAGCAGCAAAGTGGGACATCGGGACGAGCAGTACTTC. Translating it yields CASSKVGHRDEQYF.

CDR3 in amino acids: CASSVEQPTNTGELFF. In DNA, the CDR3 is TGTGCCAGCAGCGTAGAGCAGCCTACGAACACCGGGGAGCTGTTTTTT. This sequence joins TRBV9 and TRBJ2-2; D gene unclear. Germline CDR1 reads SGDLS; CDR2 reads YYNGEE. Trimming shortened V by 0 bases and J by 0 bases, and 9 bases separated the two germline ends. The CDR3 is made up of 16 amino acids.

The V gene is TRBV10-3, the J gene TRBJ2-5, with D possibly TRBD1 on 7 matching bases. The end of the DNA is better explained by TRBJ2-7, so the J call may be wrong. This CDR3 has 14 residues. Germline V lookup: CDR1 ENHRY, CDR2 SYGVKD. The CDR3 is CAISEAGQTYEQYF. The DNA of the CDR3 is TGTGCCATCAGTGAGGCGGGACAGACCTACGAGCAGTACTTC.

This clonotype is a singleton in its sample. V and J are TRBV9 and TRBJ2-1; 10 nucleotides match TRBD2. This CDR3 spans 15 amino acids. Germline CDR1 reads SGDLS; CDR2 reads YYNGEE. Trimming cost V 3 bases and J 6 bases; bases outside gene matches: 6. CDR3 amino acids: CASSASGSISNEQFF. The CDR3 region has the DNA TGTGCCAGCAGCGCTAGCGGGAGTATTTCCAATGAGCAGTTCTTC.

This clonotype has only a few counts. The V call is TRBV10-3, the J call TRBJ2-7; the match to TRBD2 covers 8 bases. Unmatched junction bases numbered 2, after V lost 1 base and J lost 3 bases. The germline V gene encodes CDR1 ENHRY and CDR2 SYGVKD. The length of the CDR3 is 14 residues. The CDR3 DNA sequence: TGTGCCATCAGTGAGTTAGCGGGGAACTACGAGCAGTACTTC. Its protein product is CAISELAGNYEQYF.

This clonotype showed up just a few times. J is TRBJ1-1 and V is TRBV7-8, with no clear D. CDR3 length: 14 amino acids. Germline assignment: CDR1 SGHVS and CDR2 FQNEAQ. V lost 1 base and J lost 4, with 10 bases in between. The CDR3: CASSLGGLSTEAFF. CDR3 nucleotides: TGTGCCAGCAGCTTAGGAGGGCTGAGCACTGAAGCTTTCTTT.

The V call is TRBV6-5, the J call TRBJ2-1; the match to TRBD2 covers 9 bases. CDR3 length: 15 residues. From germline, CDR1 is MNHEY and CDR2 SVGAGI. The ends lost 2 bases at V and 7 bases at J; junction bases unmatched: 6. The CDR3 sequence is CASSYGTSRRNEQFF. The CDR3 DNA is TGTGCCAGCAGTTACGGGACTAGCAGGAGGAATGAGCAGTTCTTC.

The V gene is TRBV6-2 or TRBV6-3, the J gene TRBJ2-1; 9 positions agree with TRBD2. The CDR3 has 13 residues. Losses at the gene ends were 8 bases for V and 9 bases for J; bases not matched to a gene: 8. Germline values: CDR1 MNHEY, CDR2 SVGEGT. Here the CDR3 reads CASGRAGGGEQFF. CDR3 DNA sequence: TGTGCCAGCGGCCGAGCGGGAGGAGGTGAGCAGTTCTTC.

In this sample, this clonotype turned up a few times. The rearrangement joins TRBV2 to TRBJ2-7; D might be TRBD2 (6 bases). Germline V CDR1 and CDR2: SNHLY, FYNNEI. This CDR3 spans 13 amino acids. The V end lost 4 bases, the J end lost 5 bases, and 12 bases lay between the germline ends. The CDR3 spells CASSGGGRHEQYF. CDR3 bases: TGTGCCAGCAGTGGCGGAGGGAGACACGAGCAGTACTTC.

This clonotype came up a few times. The genes are TRBV5-1 and TRBJ2-7, with 7 bases aligning to TRBD2. CDR3 length: 15 amino acids. Germline V gene lookup returns CDR1 SGHRS and CDR2 YFSETQ. V lost 6 bases and J lost 2; bases outside the gene matches: 11. For the CDR3, the DNA is TGCGCCAGCACCAAGGAAGGTAGCGGGCCCTACGAGCAGTACTTC. It specifies CASTKEGSGPYEQYF.

This chain joins TRBV11-2 and TRBJ2-3; 14 bases are a match to TRBD2. The germline V gene has CDR1 SGHAT and CDR2 FQNNGV. V dropped 7 bases and J dropped 3; count of bases not matched to a gene: 15. CDR3 size: 19 residues. The CDR3 nucleotides are TGTGCCAGCACCGTGGGGGGGACTAGCGGGAGATGGGCGACAGATACGCAGTATTTT. This translates into CASTVGGTSGRWATDTQYF.

The V call is TRBV5-1, the J call TRBJ2-3, with TRBD2 identical over 8 bases. The V gene end was trimmed by 2 bases and the J gene end by 0 bases; junction bases not matched to a gene: 5. CDR1 is SGHRS and CDR2 is YFSETQ in the germline V gene. This CDR3 has 16 amino acids. For the CDR3, the DNA is TGCGCCAGCAGCTTCCGGACTAGCAGTAGCACAGATACGCAGTATTTT. Protein product: CASSFRTSSSTDTQYF. The whole variable domain, filled in from reference TRBV5-1 and TRBJ2-3, reads KAGVTQTPRYLIKTRGQQVTLSCSPISGHRSVSWYQQTPGQGLQFLFEYFSETQRNKGNFPGRFSGRQFSNSRSEMNVSTLELGDSALYLCASSFRTSSSTDTQYFGPGTRLTVL.

V is TRBV20-1 and J is TRBJ2-7; TRBD1 aligns across 8 bases. Trimming cost V 5 bases and J 5 bases; bases outside gene matches: 11. CDR3 length: 14 residues. Germline lookup yields CDR1 DFQATT and CDR2 SNEGSKA (reference sequence). This chain's CDR3 is CSALGQVSGHEQYF. CDR3 DNA sequence: TGCAGTGCTTTGGGACAGGTCAGCGGCCACGAGCAGTACTTC.

The rearrangement uses TRBV29-1 and TRBJ1-4; D not certain. V lost 5 bases, J lost 4 bases, and 8 bases lay in between. Germline lookup yields CDR1 SQVTM and CDR2 ANQGSEA. CDR3 length: 12 residues. The CDR3 here is CSVFGNNEKLFF. CDR3 in DNA: TGCAGCGTTTTCGGGAATAATGAAAAACTGTTTTTT.

The gene calls are TRBV12-3 or TRBV12-4 and TRBJ2-3; D is unclear. This CDR3 spans 16 amino acids. Trimming shortened V by 3 bases and J by 1 base, and 14 bases separated the two germline ends. The CDR3: CASSFFHPGGTDTQYF. CDR3 DNA: TGTGCCAGCAGTTTTTTCCACCCGGGCGGCACAGATACGCAGTATTTT.